These 30 T cell receptor beta chains were sequenced from one sample in a study of T cells in Graves' hyperthyroidism and ophthalmopathy. Amplified TCR beta CDR3 regions came from RNA transcripts. The TCR CDR3 first-round RT-PCR relied on the HTBI primer set. One entry per CDR3 protein, called by TCRdb with MiXCR from the multiplex PCR reads. Among 500,000 to 550,000 distinct CDR3 sequences, around 20% were seen once, and the ten largest hold around 27%. Sequencing used blood. The receptors were gathered from a man between 18 and 29 years old with Graves' hyperthyroidism.

The rearrangement joins TRBV28 to TRBJ2-5, with TRBD1 matching 10 bases. Losses at the gene ends were 5 bases for V and 5 bases for J; bases not matched to a gene: 8. The germline V gene encodes CDR1 MDHEN and CDR2 SYDVKM. This CDR3 spans 15 amino acids. The CDR3 reads CASSNKGQGFETQYF. As DNA, the CDR3 is TGTGCCAGCAGTAATAAGGGACAGGGGTTTGAGACCCAGTACTTC.

This clonotype was recorded at least ten times. The chain couples TRBV19 to TRBJ1-1; D call uncertain. This CDR3 spans 13 amino acids. V shed 9 bases and J shed 0 bases, with 11 bases lying between them. Germline loops: CDR1 LNHDA, CDR2 SQIVND (reference sequence). The CDR3 nucleotides read TGTGCCAGCAGCGCCGGTATGAACACTGAAGCTTTCTTT. It specifies CASSAGMNTEAFF.

This clonotype appeared many times. This rearrangement joins TRBV20-1 to TRBJ2-7; TRBD1 agrees at 8 bases. Losses at the gene ends were 5 bases for V and 2 bases for J; bases not matched to a gene: 8. The germline V gene encodes CDR1 DFQATT and CDR2 SNEGSKA (reference sequence). CDR3 length equals 14 residues. This chain's CDR3 is CSAPGQGWTYEQYF. The CDR3 DNA reads as TGCAGTGCTCCCGGACAGGGTTGGACCTACGAGCAGTACTTC.

This clonotype occurred many times. The genes are TRBV12-3 or TRBV12-4 and TRBJ1-1, with TRBD1 identical over 7 bases. The junction had 8 bases not matched to a gene; V was cut back by 8 bases and J by 5 bases. This CDR3 has 13 residues. In DNA, the CDR3 is TGTGCCAGCTCGCAGGGGGGATGGACTGAAGCTTTCTTT. Translated: CASSQGGWTEAFF.

Ten or more counts support this clonotype. The chain carries TRBV5-6 and TRBJ1-1; D unclear. CDR3 length equals 14 residues. V was clipped by 3 bases and J by 7 bases, with 16 bases between them. Germline V gene sequence: CDR1 SGHDT, CDR2 YYEEEE. The CDR3 region has the DNA TGTGCCAGCAGCTCGTGGGGTGTCACAGATGAAGCTTTCTTT. Its translation is CASSSWGVTDEAFF.

The table lists this clonotype with many counts. The chain is built from TRBV20-1 and TRBJ2-7; D gene unclear. The length of the CDR3 is 10 residues. Trimming stripped 7 bases from V and 9 bases from J, with 13 bases between. Germline lookup yields CDR1 DFQATT and CDR2 SNEGSKA (reference sequence). The DNA of the CDR3 is TGCAGTGTAAGAGATCTGAGGCAGTACTTC. It yields the protein CSVRDLRQYF.

The chain combines TRBV7-9 with TRBJ1-2; TRBD1 matches 8 bases. Germline V gene lookup returns CDR1 SEHNR and CDR2 FQNEAQ (reference sequence). J lost 8 bases, V lost 5 bases, and 4 bases had no gene match. CDR3 size: 12 residues. CDR3 DNA sequence: TGTGCCAGCAGCAAGACAGGGGAAGGCTACACCTTC. Translated, it gives CASSKTGEGYTF.

This clonotype was recorded many times. The chain has TRBV5-1 and TRBJ2-2, with D tentatively TRBD1 (5 bases). The CDR3 runs 15 residues. Germline CDR1 is SGHRS and CDR2 is YFSETQ. Trimming took 0 bases from V and 2 from J, leaving 8 bases between them. The CDR3 sequence is CASSLVGANTGELFF. The CDR3 DNA reads as TGCGCCAGCAGCTTGGTAGGGGCAAACACCGGGGAGCTGTTTTTT.

This clonotype has a count of ten or more. The genes are TRBV20-1 and TRBJ1-1; a weak D match, TRBD1 (5 bases). The CDR3 runs to 12 residues. Germline values: CDR1 DFQATT, CDR2 SNEGSKA (reference sequence). The V and J ends lost 3 bases and 4 bases respectively, with 9 bases between them. Written as DNA, the CDR3 is TGCAGTGCTAGCTGGGGGAGCACTGAAGCTTTCTTT. Protein: CSASWGSTEAFF.

In its sample, this clonotype was seen many times. The genes are TRBV25-1 and TRBJ1-2, with D possibly being TRBD1 (6 bases). V was shortened by 3 bases and J by 4 bases, with 15 bases between the two germline ends. Germline V gene data show CDR1 as MGHDK and CDR2 as SYGVNS. The CDR3 length is 15 residues. CDR3 in amino acids: CASSDSGQHVYGYTF. The CDR3 DNA reads as TGTGCCAGCAGTGATTCGGGACAACACGTCTATGGCTACACCTTC.

This clonotype has more than one count but fewer than ten. The J gene is TRBJ2-7, the V gene TRBV3-1, with D tentatively TRBD1 (5 bases). The germline gives CDR1 LGHDT, CDR2 YNNKEL (reference sequence). With 2 bases removed from V and 0 bases from J, the gap between germline ends came to 14 bases. The CDR3 runs to 16 residues. CDR3 sequence (DNA): TGTGCCAGCAGCCAAAAGATCAGGGCAGCCTCCTACGAGCAGTACTTC. Translated: CASSQKIRAASYEQYF.

This clonotype was detected a few times. The chain employs TRBV6-2 or TRBV6-3 and TRBJ1-6; D possibly corresponds to TRBD1 (6 bases). The length of the CDR3 is 18 residues. The germline gives CDR1 MNHEY, CDR2 SVGEGT. V lost 2 bases and J 3 bases, leaving 17 bases between the germline ends. CDR3 nucleotide sequence: TGTGCCAGCAGTTACCGCAACCTGATGACAGGCTATAATTCACCCCTCCACTTT. Translated: CASSYRNLMTGYNSPLHF.

This chain links TRBV19 with TRBJ1-1; unclear D gene. The ends were cut back, 2 bases at V and 3 bases at J, with 1 base in the middle. Germline lookup yields CDR1 LNHDA and CDR2 SQIVND (reference sequence). The CDR3 has 11 amino acids. The CDR3 coding sequence is TGTGCCAGTAGTATATACACTGAAGCTTTCTTT. Translated, it gives CASSIYTEAFF.

This clonotype was detected many times. The rearrangement joins TRBV20-1 to TRBJ1-1; 8 nucleotides align to TRBD1. CDR3 length: 13 residues. Germline lookup yields CDR1 DFQATT and CDR2 SNEGSKA (reference sequence). The V gene end was trimmed by 6 bases and the J gene end by 3 bases; junction bases not matched to a gene: 6. The CDR3 loop is CSAVGQAYTEAFF. The CDR3 DNA follows: TGCAGTGCAGTGGGACAGGCTTACACTGAAGCTTTCTTT.

This clonotype has a count of ten or more. V is TRBV12-3 or TRBV12-4 and J is TRBJ1-5, with 8 bases matching TRBD1. The CDR3 loop spans 16 amino acids. V lost 1 base and J lost 4; bases outside the gene matches: 6. The CDR3 DNA is TGTGCCAGCAGTTTAGGACAGGGGTTAAGAAATCAGCCCCAGCATTTT. It is translated as CASSLGQGLRNQPQHF.

This clonotype has more than one count but fewer than ten. This chain connects TRBV6-1 to TRBJ2-7; D may match TRBD1 or TRBD2 (6 bases each). This CDR3 is 15 amino acids long. The V and J ends lost 6 bases and 5 bases respectively, with 20 bases between them. Germline values: CDR1 MNHNS, CDR2 SASEGT. This CDR3 is CASRMGGAGRNEQYF. CDR3 in DNA: TGTGCCAGCAGGATGGGGGGCGCCGGTCGAAACGAGCAGTACTTC.

V usage is TRBV28 and J usage is TRBJ2-5, with 9 bases that match TRBD1. Germline assignment: CDR1 MDHEN and CDR2 SYDVKM. The CDR3 covers 16 residues. With 4 bases clipped from V and 3 bases from J, the junction kept 9 bases outside the gene matches. In DNA, the CDR3 is TGTGCCAGCAGTTCTACCGGGACAGGGATGGAAGAGACCCAGTACTTC. Protein: CASSSTGTGMEETQYF. The full variable domain, its missing parts supplied by reference TRBV28 and TRBJ2-5, is DVKVTQSSRYLVKRTGEKVFLECVQDMDHENMFWYRQDPGLGLRLIYFSYDVKMKEKGDIPEGYSVSREKKERFSLILESASTNQTSMYLCASSSTGTGMEETQYFGPGTRLLVL.

In this sample, this clonotype turned up many times. The CDR3 protein is CASTSGGEAFF. The CDR3 DNA follows: TGTGCCAGCACCTCAGGGGGGGAAGCTTTCTTT. The rearrangement links TRBV6-1 to TRBJ1-1, with 7 bases that match TRBD1. The trim removed 7 bases at V and 8 bases at J, leaving 4 bases unmatched. CDR3 length: 11 residues. The germline gives CDR1 MNHNS, CDR2 SASEGT.

This clonotype was seen many times. This rearrangement joins TRBV20-1 to TRBJ2-7; the D gene is possibly TRBD2 (6 bases). Germline CDR1 is DFQATT and CDR2 is SNEGSKA (reference sequence). The CDR3 consists of 11 residues. V gave up 6 bases and J gave up 0 bases, with 6 bases separating them. The CDR3 loop reads CSATSSYEQYF. CDR3 nucleotides: TGCAGTGCGACTAGCTCCTACGAGCAGTACTTC.

Ten or more counts support this clonotype. The chain employs TRBV7-9 and TRBJ2-5, with a weak D call TRBD2 (6 bases). Trimming left V 6 bases short and J 3 bases short, with 14 bases between. CDR1 and CDR2 (germline): SEHNR, FQNEAQ (reference sequence). This CDR3 spans 14 amino acids. The CDR3 nucleotides are TGTGCCAGCAGGGAGGTGGGACTGAAAGAGACCCAGTACTTC. Its translation is CASREVGLKETQYF.

The table lists this clonotype with many counts. This chain links TRBV27 with TRBJ2-2; 14 bases are a match to TRBD2. After removal of 6 bases from V and 6 bases from J, the junction contained 9 bases not matched to a gene. Per the germline V gene, CDR1 is MNHEY and CDR2 is SMNVEV (reference sequence). This CDR3 region has 17 residues. The CDR3 sequence: CASRRLAGGPFAGELFF. The CDR3 DNA is TGTGCCAGCAGGCGACTAGCGGGGGGGCCTTTTGCCGGGGAGCTGTTTTTT.

This clonotype was counted many times. The V call is TRBV12-3 or TRBV12-4, the J call TRBJ1-1; D ambiguous. This CDR3 spans 13 amino acids. V dropped 2 bases and J dropped 6 bases, with 10 bases sitting between them. CDR3 loop: CASSLIGIAEAFF. CDR3 coding DNA: TGTGCCAGCAGTTTAATAGGGATCGCTGAAGCTTTCTTT.

The CDR3 reads CASSQAGPAGANVLTF. CDR3 DNA sequence: TGTGCCAGCTCCCAGGCAGGGCCGGCTGGGGCCAACGTCCTGACTTTC. The rearrangement uses TRBV28 and TRBJ2-6, with D possibly matching TRBD1 (5 bases). The germline gives CDR1 MDHEN, CDR2 SYDVKM. The V and J ends lost 8 bases and 2 bases respectively, with 16 bases between them. The CDR3 consists of 16 residues.

This clonotype was counted many times. The chain has TRBV28 and TRBJ1-6; D gene ambiguous. With 4 bases removed from V and 8 bases from J, the gap between germline ends came to 15 bases. Germline-derived CDR1 and CDR2 are MDHEN and SYDVKM. The CDR3 length is 15 residues. The CDR3 DNA reads as TGTGCCAGCAGTTCTCCCACAGTCTCTTATTCACCCCTCCACTTT. Amino acids: CASSSPTVSYSPLHF.

Comment on this clonotype: Being one base from a much bigger clone, this may be a read error. The CDR3 reads CASRSGAGETKYF. In DNA form, the CDR3 reads TGTGCCAGCAGGTCCGGGGCGGGGGAGACCAAGTACTTC. This rearrangement joins TRBV28 to TRBJ2-5; 7 nucleotides align to TRBD2. The CDR3 runs 13 residues. Germline V gene lookup returns CDR1 MDHEN and CDR2 SYDVKM.

This clonotype was counted many times. The chain recombines TRBV12-3 or TRBV12-4 with TRBJ2-7, with 7 bases fitting TRBD1. The CDR3 spans 12 residues. Trimming took 8 bases from V and 5 from J; bases not matched to a gene: 6. In DNA form, the CDR3 reads TGTGCCAGCCAACTAACAGGGGACGAGCAGTACTTC. Its protein is CASQLTGDEQYF.

The rearrangement joins TRBV12-3 or TRBV12-4 to TRBJ1-6, with 8 bases that match TRBD1. This CDR3 is 14 amino acids long. Trimming removed 6 bases from V and 6 bases from J; junction bases left unmatched: 4. The CDR3 nucleotides read TGTGCCAGCAGGCCGGACAGGGCTAATTCACCCCTCCACTTT. Its translation: CASRPDRANSPLHF.

This clonotype has ten or more counts. The chain employs TRBV19 and TRBJ2-7; the D gene is possibly TRBD2 (7 bases). Germline loops: CDR1 LNHDA, CDR2 SQIVND (reference sequence). This CDR3 comprises 15 residues. V dropped 4 bases and J dropped 3 bases, with 16 bases sitting between them. CDR3 DNA sequence: TGTGCCAGTAGTACCGCCTCCGGGGGGCTCTACGAGCAGTACTTC. Protein sequence: CASSTASGGLYEQYF.

A note on this clonotype: A read error may explain this, as a much larger clone is one base away. This chain's CDR3 is CAISRRTLKETQYF. CDR3 bases: TGTGCCATCAGTAGACGGACTTTAAAAGAGACCCAGTACTTC. The J gene is TRBJ2-5, the V gene TRBV12-3 or TRBV12-4, with D maybe TRBD2 (5 bases). The CDR3 contains 14 residues.

This clonotype was observed many times. The chain couples TRBV9 to TRBJ1-3; D unresolved. Germline V lookup: CDR1 SGDLS, CDR2 YYNGEE. V gave up 0 bases and J gave up 0 bases, with 7 bases separating them. The CDR3 has 15 residues. DNA of the CDR3: TGTGCCAGCAGCGTAGGTTCGAGCTCTGGAAACACCATATATTTT. Translation: CASSVGSSSGNTIYF.